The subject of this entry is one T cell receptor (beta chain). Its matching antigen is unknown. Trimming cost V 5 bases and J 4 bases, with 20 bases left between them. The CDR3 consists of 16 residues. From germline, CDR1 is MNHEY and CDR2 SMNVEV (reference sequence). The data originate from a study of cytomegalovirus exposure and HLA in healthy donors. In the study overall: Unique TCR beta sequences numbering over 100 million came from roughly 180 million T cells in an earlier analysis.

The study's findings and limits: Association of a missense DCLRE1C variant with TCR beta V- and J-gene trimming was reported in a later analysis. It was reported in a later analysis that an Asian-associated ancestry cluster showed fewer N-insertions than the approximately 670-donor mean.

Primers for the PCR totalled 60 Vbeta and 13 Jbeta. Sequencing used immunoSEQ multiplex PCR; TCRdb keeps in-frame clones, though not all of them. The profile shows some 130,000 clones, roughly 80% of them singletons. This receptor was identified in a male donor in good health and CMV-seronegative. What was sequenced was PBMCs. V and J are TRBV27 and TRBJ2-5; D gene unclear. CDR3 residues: CASSMTRVPRRETQYF. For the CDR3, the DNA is TGTGCCAGCAGTATGACCCGGGTCCCTCGTCGAGAGACCCAGTACTTC.